Listed here is a single T cell receptor beta chain. No cognate antigen has been identified for it. Base qualities are not at hand, and no much larger clone is one base apart. TCR CDR3 regions were amplified from genomic DNA by multiplex PCR using the deep immunoSEQ assay. For each cell subset, the extracted genomic DNA was distributed evenly across all wells of several immunoSEQ 96-well plates, and each plate served as one replicate. For sorted subsets, 200 ng of genomic DNA, equivalent to some 30,000 T cell genomes, went into each replicate PCR. Purified libraries were measured with a Qubit 3.0 fluorometer, size-checked on a Bioanalyzer 2100, and measured again with the KAPA Library Quantification kit. A separate single-read 150-cycle Illumina NextSeq 550 flow cell was used to sequence each immunoSEQ 96-well plate. On the authors' methods: Because the immunoSEQ output held only junctional sequences and lacked quality scores, the filtering could not match the filtering applied to full-length reads. Sequences were annotated with PyIR, a Python wrapper for IgBLAST v1.9, and V/J genes and CDR3 were assigned using IMGT germline references. Reads were filtered out if the reads had weak V/J assignments (E-value above 1e-6), no CDR3, stop codons, out-of-frame junctions, or ambiguous translated residues. V3J clonotypes were defined by identical inferred V gene, J gene, and CDR3 amino acid sequence. To compute the percentage overlap between repertoires, the number of shared unique clonotypes was divided by the size of the smaller repertoire. Three approaches were used to assess repertoire richness: RTK rarefaction, the Chao1 estimator, and Recon v2.1 estimates of unobserved clonotypes. OLGA was used to compute generation probabilities for all TCRbeta clonotypes that the gDNA method yielded from a handful of donors. This is the immuneACCESS table as TCRdb keeps it, with only in-frame sequences that have V and J called. A part of the clones is gone; compared with another copy, unresolved V genes explain less than half, and the rest is unexplained. V and J calls and clone size are as listed in that table; D and trimming were resolved from the DNA. This sample lists around 550,000 clones; 85% to 95% were detected once. The ten largest clones take up 0.095% to 0.14% of the sample.

CD8 naive samples were obtained by positive selection for CCR7 among CD45RO-negative cells, yielding a CD45RA+CCR7+ population from which TemRA cells were excluded. The donors were healthy, HIV-negative adults who had no recently reported acute infections or vaccinations. Only Caucasian adults living in Nashville, Tennessee, USA were represented among the donors. Blood was collected by leukapheresis, and PBMCs were isolated by Ficoll-Histopaque density gradient centrifugation and then cryopreserved in liquid nitrogen vapor phase. Analytical flow cytometry was used to check the purity and quantity of every magnetically sorted T cell population. From each sorted fraction, genomic DNA was isolated and quantified by UV absorbance on a Nanodrop 2000c. The germline V gene (reference sequence) provides CDR1 LNHDA and CDR2 SQIVND. The CDR3 numbers 15 residues from cysteine through phenylalanine. Only the CDR3 part of the read is kept: 45 bases, read in frame from the first base. V is trimmed back by 3 bases and J by 5 bases, and the junction contains 8 bases that no gene match accounts for.

This entry belongs to a study of shared clonotypes between healthy human individuals (dated by TCRdb to the early 2020s). Context from the whole study: The cohort comprised two women and three men aged 18 to 49 years. For each donor, three plates each were used for CD4 naive and CD4 memory, two plates were used for CD8 naive, and one plate was used for CD8 memory. To estimate repertoire size and how much clonotype sharing occurs between individuals, the study deeply sequenced the blood TCR repertoires of 5 or 6 healthy adults. Different laboratories and diverse techniques were used to prepare libraries and sequence TCR repertoires, to increase sequencing depth and limit assay-specific biases. Leukapheresis yielded between about 0.94 and 8.9 billion PBMCs per donor.

Results and caveats for the whole study, not just this receptor: Because the study included a small number of donors, the genetic and exposure-history diversity represented was limited. Pairwise subsampling led to the expectation that sequencing depth would affect the degree of clonotype sharing among donors. Compared with non-shared clonotypes, the clonotypes found in all four sorted-subset donors had higher generation probabilities. Sharing across a handful of donors was observed for about 5% of naive CD4, less than 4% of naive CD8, about 2.3% of memory CD4, and approximately 0.41% of memory CD8 clonotypes. Estimated clonotype richness was generally larger for naive than for memory subsets. Rarefaction of sorted-subset datasets indicated incomplete sequencing despite the large sequencing depth. Sampling was limited to blood, and TCR repertoires in tissue likely differ from TCR repertoires in blood.

The rearranged chain carries TRBV19 and TRBJ2-7; the junction holds 9 bases that match TRBD1. This clonotype originated in a woman aged 25 to 39 in good health. Source material: naive CD8+ T cells sorted from blood. This sample's cell subset or site label indicates: CD45RA+CCR7+. The sequence in DNA is TGTGCCAGTAGTATTGCCGGGACAGGGTACCACGAGCAGTACTTC. Its product reads: CASSIAGTGYHEQYF.